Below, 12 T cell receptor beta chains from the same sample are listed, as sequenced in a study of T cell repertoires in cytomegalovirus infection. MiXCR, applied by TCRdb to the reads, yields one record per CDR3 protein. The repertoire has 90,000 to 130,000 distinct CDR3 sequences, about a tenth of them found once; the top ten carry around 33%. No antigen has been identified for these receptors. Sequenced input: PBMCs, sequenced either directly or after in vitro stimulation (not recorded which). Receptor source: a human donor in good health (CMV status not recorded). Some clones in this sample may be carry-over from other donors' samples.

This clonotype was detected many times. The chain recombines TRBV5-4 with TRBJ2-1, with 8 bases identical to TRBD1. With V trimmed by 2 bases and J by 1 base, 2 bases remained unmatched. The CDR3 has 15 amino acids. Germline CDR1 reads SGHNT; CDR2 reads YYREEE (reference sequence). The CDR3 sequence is CASSFRQGSYNEQFF. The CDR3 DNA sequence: TGTGCCAGCAGCTTCAGACAGGGGTCCTACAATGAGCAGTTCTTC.

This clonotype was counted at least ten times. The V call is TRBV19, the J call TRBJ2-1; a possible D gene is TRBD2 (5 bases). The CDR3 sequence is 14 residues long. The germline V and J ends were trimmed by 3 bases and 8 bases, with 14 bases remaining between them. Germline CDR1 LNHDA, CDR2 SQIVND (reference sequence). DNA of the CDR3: TGTGCCAGTAGTATTTTCCTAGCTTCCGATGAGCAGTTCTTC. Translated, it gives CASSIFLASDEQFF.

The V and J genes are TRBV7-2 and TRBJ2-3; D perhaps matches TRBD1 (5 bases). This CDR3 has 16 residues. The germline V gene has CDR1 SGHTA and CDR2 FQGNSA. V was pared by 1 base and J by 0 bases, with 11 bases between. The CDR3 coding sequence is TGTGCCAGCAGCTTAGGACTTGGGGCTAGCACAGATACGCAGTATTTT. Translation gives CASSLGLGASTDTQYF.

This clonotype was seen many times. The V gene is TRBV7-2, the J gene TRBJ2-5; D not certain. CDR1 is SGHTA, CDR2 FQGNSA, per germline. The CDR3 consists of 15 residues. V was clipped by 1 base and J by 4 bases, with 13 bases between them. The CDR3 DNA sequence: TGTGCCAGCAGCTTAGACCCCAGACCTCGAGAGACCCAGTACTTC. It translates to CASSLDPRPRETQYF.

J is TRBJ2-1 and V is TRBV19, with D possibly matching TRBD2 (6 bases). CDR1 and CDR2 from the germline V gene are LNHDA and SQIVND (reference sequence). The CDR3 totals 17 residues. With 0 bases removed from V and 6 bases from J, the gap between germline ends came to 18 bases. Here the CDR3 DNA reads TGTGCCAGTAGTATAGATCTCGCTAGCGCGGCCTTCAATGAGCAGTTCTTC. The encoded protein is CASSIDLASAAFNEQFF.

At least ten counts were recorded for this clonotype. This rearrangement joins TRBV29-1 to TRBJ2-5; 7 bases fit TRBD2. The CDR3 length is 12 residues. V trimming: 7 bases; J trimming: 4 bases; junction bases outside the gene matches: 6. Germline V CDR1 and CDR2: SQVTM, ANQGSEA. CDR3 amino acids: CSDSGEGETQYF. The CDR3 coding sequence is TGCAGCGATTCCGGGGAGGGAGAGACCCAGTACTTC.

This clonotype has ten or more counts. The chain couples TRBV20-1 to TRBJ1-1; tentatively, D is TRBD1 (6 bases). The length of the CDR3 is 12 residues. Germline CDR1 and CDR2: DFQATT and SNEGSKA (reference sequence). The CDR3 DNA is TGCGGGGGGGGCGCCCAGAACACTGAAGCTTTCTTT. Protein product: CGGGAQNTEAFF.

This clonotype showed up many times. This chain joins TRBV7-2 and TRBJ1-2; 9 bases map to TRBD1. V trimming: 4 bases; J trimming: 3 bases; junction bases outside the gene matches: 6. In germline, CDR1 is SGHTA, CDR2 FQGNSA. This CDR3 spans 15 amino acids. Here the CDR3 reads CASSSTGGVYYGYTF. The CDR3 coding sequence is TGTGCCAGCAGCTCCACAGGGGGCGTATACTATGGCTACACCTTC.

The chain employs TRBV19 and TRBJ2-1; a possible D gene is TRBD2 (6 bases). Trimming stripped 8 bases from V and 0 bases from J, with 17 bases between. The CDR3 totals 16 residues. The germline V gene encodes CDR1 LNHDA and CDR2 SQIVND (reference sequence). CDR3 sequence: CASGHFSGSSYNEQFF. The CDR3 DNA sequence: TGTGCCAGTGGACACTTTAGCGGAAGCTCCTACAATGAGCAGTTCTTC.

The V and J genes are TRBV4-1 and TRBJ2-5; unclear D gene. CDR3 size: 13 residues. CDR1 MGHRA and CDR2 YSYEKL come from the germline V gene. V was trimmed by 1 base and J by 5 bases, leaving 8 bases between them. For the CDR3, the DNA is TGCGCCAGCAGCCAAGGCAGGCTGGAGACCCAGTACTTC. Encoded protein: CASSQGRLETQYF.

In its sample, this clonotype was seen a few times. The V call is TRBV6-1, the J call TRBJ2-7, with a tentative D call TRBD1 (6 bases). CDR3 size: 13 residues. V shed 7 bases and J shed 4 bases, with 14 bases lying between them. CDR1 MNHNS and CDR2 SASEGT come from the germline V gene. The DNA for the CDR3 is TGTGCCAGCAACGCGGCAGGGGCGTACGAGCAGTACGTC. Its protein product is CASNAAGAYEQYV.

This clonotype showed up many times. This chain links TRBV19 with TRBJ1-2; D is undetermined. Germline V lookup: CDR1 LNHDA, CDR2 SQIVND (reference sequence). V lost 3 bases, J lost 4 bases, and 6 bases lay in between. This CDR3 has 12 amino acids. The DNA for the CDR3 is TGTGCCAGTAGTATCGACACCTATGGCTACACCTTC. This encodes CASSIDTYGYTF.